Listed below are T cell receptor beta chains from one sample, sequenced in a study of cytomegalovirus exposure and HLA in healthy donors. The protocol was immunoSEQ multiplex PCR, while the TCRdb copy is restricted to in-frame clones and leaves out a portion. Of roughly 230,000 clones listed, 92% are singletons. The sample consisted of PBMCs. These receptors all stem from a girl between 2 and 10 years old in good health and CMV-seronegative. Each CDR3 is given with its conserved first and last residue. Where a row states a size, it is once, few, many or the class of an expanded clone; other rows omit it.

NA,TRBJ2-7,TRBV5-6,CASSNGREQYF
NA,TRBJ1-6,TRBV6-4,CASRAQGSSYNSPLHF
NA,TRBJ1-2,TRBV10-3,CAICSVAQANYGYTF
NA,TRBJ1-1,TRBV7-9,CASGHSHGAFF
NA,TRBJ2-1,TRBV5-6,CASSLRGGLYNEQFF
NA,TRBJ2-5,TRBV7-2,CASSLIPRTSGGAGETQYF
NA,TRBJ1-6,TRBV4-1,CASSPDQVGSYNSPLHF
NA,TRBJ1-2,TRBV6-1,CASSTPGGYTF
NA,TRBJ2-2,TRBV19,CAQTPIPRVLHTGELFF
NA,NA,TRBV9,CASSPGTHYEQYF
NA,TRBJ2-1,TRBV23-1,CASSQPQGLAVYNEQFF
once,TRBJ2-5,TRBV6-1,CASSDPGTSGEETQYF
once,TRBJ1-1,TRBV27,CASSLGAAVEAFF
NA,TRBJ1-1,TRBV9,CASSVGDNKNTEAFF
NA,TRBJ1-1,TRBV7-6,CASSPWAGANTEAFF
NA,TRBJ2-3,TRBV10-2,CASSESGGQVAADTQYF
NA,TRBJ1-4,TRBV5-8,CASSTGQVDNEKLFF
NA,TRBJ2-5,TRBV10-1,CASSDGGKRGETQYF
NA,TRBJ2-1,TRBV11-2,CASGGYNEQFF
NA,TRBJ2-7,TRBV7-2,CASSNTYEQYF
NA,TRBJ1-1,TRBV19,CASSIALGQMNTEAFF
NA,TRBJ2-7,TRBV5-1,CASSQDRRTYEQYF
NA,TRBJ1-1,TRBV6-5,CASTAGTGNTEAFF
NA,TRBJ2-3,TRBV18,CASSPLVDTQYF
NA,TRBJ2-7,TRBV4-2,CASSQAPGQYYEQYF
NA,TRBJ2-7,TRBV13,CASSPSGSDSKKTYEQYF
once,TRBJ2-5,TRBV6-1,CASRRSGGETQYF
NA,TRBJ2-2,TRBV5-1,CASSVTGRNTGELFF
NA,TRBJ2-1,TRBV6-4,CASSAQRSSYNEQFF
NA,TRBJ1-1,TRBV30,CAWRGTVNTEAFF
few,TRBJ1-5,TRBV28,CASSFGNQPQHF
NA,TRBJ2-7,TRBV5-8,CASKDSNSYEQYF
NA,TRBJ2-1,TRBV11-3,CASSLGGLSYNEQFF
once,TRBJ1-5,TRBV2,CASRAEGVTNQPQHF
few,TRBJ1-1,TRBV4-2,CASSPRTPGGTEAFF
NA,TRBJ1-3,TRBV5-4,CASSSPDRAGNTIYF
NA,TRBJ1-6,TRBV30,CAWSVGDYNSPLHF
NA,TRBJ2-7,TRBV9,CASSVGVRQGYEQYF
once,TRBJ2-3,TRBV18,CASSPARGSTDTQYF
NA,TRBJ2-3,TRBV10-1,CASSEPILGHPIPAQYF
NA,TRBJ2-1,TRBV19,CASSIGGIAFPNEQFF
NA,TRBJ2-2,TRBV29-1,CSVGGTSGSSTGELFF
NA,TRBJ2-1,TRBV7-9,CASSLWLSGTFYNEQFF
NA,TRBJ1-1,TRBV19,CASSTGFEAFF
few,TRBJ2-7,TRBV11-2,CASSVQGYYEQYF
NA,TRBJ1-5,TRBV6-7,CASRITRPVSPRYQPQHF
NA,NA,TRBV27,CASSSGRAYEQYF
NA,TRBJ1-2,TRBV5-1,CASSLLGHQIYGYTF
NA,TRBJ2-7,TRBV10-3,CAILGGQGFEQYF
NA,TRBJ2-3,TRBV27,CASSVGLPEDTQYF
once,TRBJ1-4,TRBV2,CASSYRAVEKLFF
NA,TRBJ1-2,TRBV5-1,CASSLAREGDYGYTF
NA,TRBJ2-3,TRBV5-6,CASSSDGHELTDTQYF
NA,TRBJ1-1,TRBV5-5,CASRREGTEAFF